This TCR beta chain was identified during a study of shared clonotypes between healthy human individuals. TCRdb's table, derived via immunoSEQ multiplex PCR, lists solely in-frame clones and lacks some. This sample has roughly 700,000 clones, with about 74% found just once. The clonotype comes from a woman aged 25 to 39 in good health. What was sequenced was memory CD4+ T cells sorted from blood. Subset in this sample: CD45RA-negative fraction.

The CDR3 reads CASSLAFRGSTDTQYF. CDR3 bases: TGTGCCAGCAGCTTGGCCTTCAGGGGTAGCACAGATACGCAGTATTTT. The chain is built from TRBV5-4 and TRBJ2-3, with a tentative D call TRBD1 (6 bases). CDR1 and CDR2 from the germline V gene are SGHNT and YYREEE (reference sequence). The CDR3 is 16 amino acids. The V end was cut by 0 bases, the J end by 0 bases, with 11 bases between.